Following are 32 T cell receptor beta chains from one sample sequenced in a study of shared T cell receptors in the human thymus. Only in-frame clones appear in the TCRdb table, and some are missing; sequencing was by immunoSEQ multiplex PCR. The repertoire holds 600,000 or so clones, approximately 87% seen once, with over 0.008% in the top ten. These records were also assigned to another study, of human thymus T cells.

The sample consisted of thymocytes. These receptors were collected from a boy less than two years old with a congenital heart defect.

The rearrangement joins TRBV5-4 to TRBJ1-2; tentative D call: TRBD1 (5 bases). The CDR3 has 15 residues. V gave up 1 base and J gave up 8 bases, with 18 bases separating them. CDR1 is SGHNT, CDR2 YYREEE, per germline (reference sequence). The CDR3 sequence is CASSLWGRERNGYTF. The CDR3 bases are TGTGCCAGCAGCTTGTGGGGCAGGGAAAGGAACGGCTACACCTTC.

The rearrangement joins TRBV11-2 to TRBJ2-1, with 13 bases lining up with TRBD2. The CDR3 length is 16 residues. Germline V lookup: CDR1 SGHAT, CDR2 FQNNGV. V was clipped by 5 bases and J by 1 base; unmatched bases: 2. The CDR3 DNA follows: TGTGCCAGCAGCCTGACTAGCGGGGGGTCCTACAATGAGCAGTTCTTC. It is translated as CASSLTSGGSYNEQFF.

The chain uses TRBV2 and TRBJ1-4; the D is unclear. The CDR3 is made up of 14 amino acids. Looked up from germline, CDR1 is SNHLY and CDR2 is FYNNEI. The germline V and J ends were trimmed by 3 bases and 8 bases, with 13 bases remaining between them. The CDR3 nucleotides are TGTGCCAGCAGTGAGCGGGTGGTGGAGGAAAAACTGTTTTTT. Encoded protein: CASSERVVEEKLFF.

In this sample, this clone turned up once. The gene calls are TRBV4-3 and TRBJ2-7, with a possible D match to TRBD1 (5 bases). V lost 2 bases and J 2 bases, leaving 13 bases between the germline ends. The CDR3 covers 15 residues. CDR1 LGHNA and CDR2 YSLEER come from the germline V gene. As DNA, the CDR3 is TGCGCCAGCAGCCAATGGGCAGGGCTCGCCTACGAGCAGTACTTC. It is translated as CASSQWAGLAYEQYF.

The rearrangement uses TRBV6-6 and TRBJ1-5; tentative D call: TRBD1 (6 bases). V lost 4 bases, J lost 0 bases, and 10 bases lay in between. The CDR3 is 15 residues long. CDR1 is MNHNY, CDR2 SVGAGI, per germline (reference sequence). CDR3 loop: CASSSPGDSNQPQHF. In nucleotides, the CDR3 is TGTGCCAGCAGTTCCCCAGGGGATAGCAATCAGCCCCAGCATTTT.

This chain uses TRBV27 with TRBJ2-3, with 16 bases lining up with TRBD2. The germline V gene has CDR1 MNHEY and CDR2 SMNVEV (reference sequence). The ends lost 5 bases at V and 4 bases at J; junction bases unmatched: 3. The CDR3 totals 16 residues. The CDR3 loop reads CASSRGTSGGADTQYF. The CDR3 DNA reads TGTGCCAGCAGTAGGGGGACTAGCGGGGGGGCAGATACGCAGTATTTT.

CDR3 residues: CASSLTARGLTGVVTYEQYF. CDR3 sequence (DNA): TGTGCCAGCAGCTTGACGGCCCGGGGACTCACCGGGGTTGTTACCTACGAGCAGTACTTC. The chain joins TRBV5-4 to TRBJ2-7; tentatively, D is TRBD2 (6 bases). Germline-derived CDR1 and CDR2 are SGHNT and YYREEE (reference sequence). This CDR3 comprises 20 residues. The V and J ends lost 1 base and 2 bases respectively, with 28 bases between them.

The chain couples TRBV27 to TRBJ1-1; TRBD1 matches 8 bases. The CDR3 spans 16 residues. The V gene end was trimmed by 10 bases and the J gene end by 1 base; junction bases not matched to a gene: 14. Germline V gene data show CDR1 as MNHEY and CDR2 as SMNVEV (reference sequence). CDR3 sequence (DNA): TGTGCCACCTCCCCCTCAATCACAGGGGGGAACACTGAAGCTTTCTTT. Translated: CATSPSITGGNTEAFF.

The chain combines TRBV6-4 with TRBJ2-1, with 9 bases lining up with TRBD2. J lost 13 bases, V lost 2 bases, and 3 bases had no gene match. The germline gives CDR1 MRHNA, CDR2 SNTAGT. The CDR3 extends over 12 amino acids. CDR3 sequence: CASSDERGVQFF. Here the CDR3 DNA reads TGTGCCAGCAGTGACGAGCGGGGGGTTCAGTTCTTC.

Only a few counts were recorded for this clone. V and J are TRBV25-1 and TRBJ2-3, with D perhaps matching TRBD2 (5 bases). This CDR3 spans 18 amino acids. Trimming pared 4 bases from V and 1 base from J, leaving 21 bases between. CDR1 is MGHDK and CDR2 is SYGVNS in the germline V gene. The CDR3 reads CASSAPPGEPQGTDTQYF. The CDR3 DNA reads as TGTGCCAGCAGTGCACCACCCGGGGAACCGCAGGGCACAGATACGCAGTATTTT.

The chain carries TRBV19 and TRBJ1-4; 7 bases are shared with TRBD1. The V and J ends lost 3 bases and 5 bases, in that order; junction bases with no gene match: 12. The CDR3 extends over 17 amino acids. CDR1 is LNHDA and CDR2 is SQIVND in the germline V gene (reference sequence). The CDR3 nucleotides are TGTGCCAGTAGTATTCCCGTGTGGGACAGTGACAATGAAAAACTGTTTTTT. Translating gives CASSIPVWDSDNEKLFF.

The V and J genes are TRBV7-9 and TRBJ2-7; 7 bases map to TRBD1. Germline V lookup: CDR1 SEHNR, CDR2 FQNEAQ (reference sequence). The trim removed 5 bases at V and 4 bases at J, leaving 5 bases unmatched. The CDR3 is made up of 13 amino acids. CDR3 region: CASSTGTDYEQYF. The CDR3 DNA reads as TGTGCCAGCAGCACAGGGACAGATTACGAGCAGTACTTC.

This rearrangement joins TRBV27 to TRBJ1-5; 9 positions agree with TRBD1. The CDR3 consists of 21 residues. Germline CDR1 and CDR2: MNHEY and SMNVEV (reference sequence). V was clipped by 3 bases and J by 2 bases; unmatched bases: 20. In DNA, the CDR3 is TGTGCCAGCAGTTTTAAACACACCCCGGGACAGGGACGGGCCGGCAATCAGCCCCAGCATTTT. Its translation is CASSFKHTPGQGRAGNQPQHF.

This chain uses TRBV19 with TRBJ1-1, with unresolved D. This CDR3 region has 17 residues. Per the germline V gene, CDR1 is LNHDA and CDR2 is SQIVND (reference sequence). Trimming cost V 4 bases and J 8 bases, with 26 bases left between them. CDR3 sequence: CASSTIPPFGGVREAFF. CDR3 in DNA: TGTGCCAGTAGTACGATCCCTCCCTTTGGAGGAGTAAGGGAAGCTTTCTTT.

This chain connects TRBV14 to TRBJ2-7, with 10 positions matching TRBD1. Germline V gives CDR1 SGHDN, CDR2 FVKESK. CDR3 length: 15 amino acids. The J segment lost 4 bases and the V segment lost 1 base, leaving 4 bases of the junction unmatched. CDR3 protein: CASSQVRQGAYEQYF. The CDR3 coding sequence is TGTGCCAGCAGCCAAGTTCGACAGGGGGCTTACGAGCAGTACTTC.

J is TRBJ1-2 and V is TRBV7-9; no firm D call. There are 17 residues in the CDR3. CDR1 and CDR2 (germline): SEHNR, FQNEAQ (reference sequence). V shed 5 bases and J shed 3 bases, with 22 bases lying between them. The CDR3 nucleotides read TGTGCCAGCAGCCCTTCTGGGCGCACGCGAGCCCACTATGGCTACACCTTC. This translates into CASSPSGRTRAHYGYTF.

The V and J genes are TRBV15 and TRBJ2-4, with 7 bases aligning to TRBD1. Germline V gene sequence: CDR1 LNHNV, CDR2 YYDKDF (reference sequence). This CDR3 has 19 amino acids. V was clipped by 5 bases and J by 0 bases; unmatched bases: 16. CDR3 loop: CATSGWTTDRELAKNIQYF. CDR3 bases: TGTGCCACCAGCGGATGGACGACTGACAGGGAACTAGCCAAAAACATTCAGTACTTC.

The chain combines TRBV28 with TRBJ2-7; TRBD1 aligns across 7 bases. The CDR3 is made up of 16 amino acids. Germline assignment: CDR1 MDHEN and CDR2 SYDVKM. The V gene end was trimmed by 3 bases and the J gene end by 7 bases; junction bases not matched to a gene: 15. CDR3 coding DNA: TGTGCCAGCAGTTTGGCCCGGAAGGGGGCCCCCGATGAGCAGTACTTC. Amino acids: CASSLARKGAPDEQYF.

The chain recombines TRBV14 with TRBJ2-6; the match to TRBD1 covers 11 bases. The junction had 7 bases not matched to a gene; V was cut back by 0 bases and J by 0 bases. The germline gives CDR1 SGHDN, CDR2 FVKESK. This CDR3 is built from 20 residues. The CDR3 sequence: CASSQDEGTGGFSGANVLTF. CDR3 in DNA: TGTGCCAGCAGCCAAGATGAGGGGACAGGGGGATTCTCTGGGGCCAACGTCCTGACTTTC.

The V gene is TRBV7-6, the J gene TRBJ2-3; 13 bases align to TRBD2. CDR3 length: 17 residues. The V segment lost 0 bases and the J segment 3 bases; nucleotides outside the gene matches: 3. Germline V gene lookup returns CDR1 SGHVS and CDR2 FNYEAQ. As DNA, the CDR3 is TGTGCCAGCAGCTTAGCATGGACTAGCGGGAGAACAGATACGCAGTATTTT. This sequence encodes CASSLAWTSGRTDTQYF.

The genes are TRBV7-9 and TRBJ2-3; D is possibly TRBD1 (5 bases). Germline values: CDR1 SEHNR, CDR2 FQNEAQ (reference sequence). V gave up 8 bases and J gave up 1 base, with 25 bases separating them. The CDR3 is made up of 18 amino acids. The DNA of the CDR3 is TGTGCCAGCGAGCCAGGGCAGGGTAATTGTACGGGCACAGATACGCAGTATTTT. Its translation is CASEPGQGNCTGTDTQYF.

The chain joins TRBV2 to TRBJ1-1, with a possible D match to TRBD1 (6 bases). Germline V gene data show CDR1 as SNHLY and CDR2 as FYNNEI. The ends were cut back, 10 bases at V and 3 bases at J, with 24 bases in the middle. The CDR3 is made up of 16 amino acids. The DNA of the CDR3 is TGTGCCACCCCCCGGGTCCTGACAGGACCAGACACTGAAGCTTTCTTT. This sequence encodes CATPRVLTGPDTEAFF.

The chain uses TRBV19 and TRBJ1-5; no definite D call. The CDR3 is 14 amino acids. Germline V gene lookup returns CDR1 LNHDA and CDR2 SQIVND (reference sequence). V was pared by 4 bases and J by 0 bases, with 7 bases between. CDR3 sequence (DNA): TGTGCCAGTAGTAGTCGAGGTAGCAATCAGCCCCAGCATTTT. It specifies CASSSRGSNQPQHF.

The genes are TRBV7-8 and TRBJ2-7, with 7 bases matching TRBD1. The V and J ends lost 4 bases and 4 bases, in that order; junction bases with no gene match: 7. In germline, CDR1 is SGHVS, CDR2 FQNEAQ. The CDR3 length is 14 residues. The CDR3 region is CASSSYPRGYEQYF. The CDR3, as DNA: TGTGCCAGCAGCTCATACCCCAGGGGGTACGAGCAGTACTTC.

The CDR3 DNA reads TGTGCCAGCAGCCAATCTGAACGGGACACGCAGAACACTGAAGCTTTCTTT. Translating it yields CASSQSERDTQNTEAFF. The rearrangement uses TRBV16 and TRBJ1-1, with D possibly being TRBD1 (6 bases). The V and J ends lost 0 bases and 1 base respectively, with 15 bases between them. This CDR3 contains 17 residues. The germline V gene has CDR1 KGHSY and CDR2 FQNENV.

The chain links TRBV5-5 to TRBJ1-6, with 7 bases that match TRBD1. This CDR3 comprises 14 residues. In germline, CDR1 is SGHKS, CDR2 YYEKEE (reference sequence). V shed 6 bases, J shed 10 bases, and the junction held 10 bases outside the gene matches. CDR3 bases: TGTGCCAGCAAACAGGGGTCTTTCTCCTCACCCCTCCACTTT. It encodes CASKQGSFSSPLHF.

The chain links TRBV12-5 to TRBJ2-5; possible D gene TRBD2, 6 bases. Deletions cut 0 bases from V and 2 bases from J, with 10 bases between. The germline V gene has CDR1 LGHNT and CDR2 FRNRAP. This CDR3 is 15 amino acids long. DNA of the CDR3: TGTGCTAGTGGTTTGGTACTAGCTGAACAAGAGACCCAGTACTTC. It is translated as CASGLVLAEQETQYF.

J is TRBJ1-5 and V is TRBV7-2; 7 nucleotides match TRBD1. The germline V gene has CDR1 SGHTA and CDR2 FQGNSA. This CDR3 comprises 15 residues. J lost 5 bases, V lost 5 bases, and 9 bases had no gene match. This chain's CDR3 is CASSPGTAAHQPQHF. DNA for the CDR3: TGTGCCAGCAGCCCGGGGACAGCGGCCCATCAGCCCCAGCATTTT.

The chain links TRBV16 to TRBJ2-7; 8 nucleotides line up with TRBD1. Trimming cost V 3 bases and J 6 bases; bases outside gene matches: 10. The CDR3 has 15 residues. Germline CDR1 reads KGHSY; CDR2 reads FQNENV. This chain's CDR3 is CASSHPGTGSPEQYF. The DNA for the CDR3 is TGTGCCAGCAGCCATCCCGGGACAGGTAGTCCCGAGCAGTACTTC.

The chain combines TRBV7-2 with TRBJ1-1, with D perhaps matching TRBD1 (5 bases). The germline gives CDR1 SGHTA, CDR2 FQGNSA. The CDR3 runs 16 residues. Trimming removed 1 base at V and 2 bases at J, with 14 bases between. This chain's CDR3 is CASSLDPDSVNTEAFF. CDR3 coding DNA: TGTGCCAGCAGCTTAGATCCCGACAGCGTAAACACTGAAGCTTTCTTT. Together with reference TRBV7-2 and TRBJ1-1, the CDR3 gives the full variable domain: GAGVSQSPSNKVTEKGKDVELRCDPISGHTALYWYRQSLGQGLEFLIYFQGNSAPDKSGLPSDRFSAERTGGSVSTLTIQRTQQEDSAVYLCASSLDPDSVNTEAFFGQGTRLTVV.

The genes are TRBV5-1 and TRBJ1-6; TRBD1 agrees at 9 bases. Germline V gene lookup returns CDR1 SGHRS and CDR2 YFSETQ. The CDR3 has 16 residues. The junction had 9 bases not matched to a gene; V was cut back by 4 bases and J by 7 bases. CDR3 amino acids: CASSPRTGDQNSPLHF. The DNA for the CDR3 is TGCGCCAGCAGCCCACGGACAGGGGATCAGAATTCACCCCTCCACTTT.

This clone was seen a handful of times. The chain recombines TRBV5-5 with TRBJ1-4, with 8 bases fitting TRBD1. The CDR3 spans 15 residues. Trimming cost V 2 bases and J 7 bases; bases outside gene matches: 7. Germline assignment: CDR1 SGHKS and CDR2 YYEKEE (reference sequence). The CDR3 sequence: CASSFEEDRVEKLFF. Written as DNA, the CDR3 is TGTGCCAGCAGCTTTGAGGAGGACAGGGTTGAAAAACTGTTTTTT. Complete variable domain (other parts from reference TRBV5-5 and TRBJ1-4): DAGVTQSPTHLIKTRGQQVTLRCSPISGHKSVSWYQQVLGQGPQFIFQYYEKEERGRGNFPDRFSARQFPNYSSELNVNALLLGDSALYLCASSFEEDRVEKLFFGSGTQLSVL.